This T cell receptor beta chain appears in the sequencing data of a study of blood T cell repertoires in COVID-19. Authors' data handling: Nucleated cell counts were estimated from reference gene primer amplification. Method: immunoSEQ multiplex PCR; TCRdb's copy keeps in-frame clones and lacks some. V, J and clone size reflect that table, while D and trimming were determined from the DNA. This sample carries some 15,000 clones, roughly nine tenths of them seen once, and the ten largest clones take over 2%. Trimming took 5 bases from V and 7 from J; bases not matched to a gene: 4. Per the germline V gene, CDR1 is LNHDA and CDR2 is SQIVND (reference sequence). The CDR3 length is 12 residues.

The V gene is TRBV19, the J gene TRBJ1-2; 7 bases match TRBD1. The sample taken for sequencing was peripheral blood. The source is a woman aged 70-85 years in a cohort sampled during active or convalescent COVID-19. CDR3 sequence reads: CASSGRGFGYTF. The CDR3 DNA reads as TGTGCCAGTAGTGGCAGGGGGTTTGGCTACACCTTC. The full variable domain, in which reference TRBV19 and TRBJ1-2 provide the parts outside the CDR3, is DGGITQSPKYLFRKEGQNVTLSCEQNLNHDAMYWYRQDPGQGLRLIYYSQIVNDFQKGDIAEGYSVSREKKESFPLTVTSAQKNPTAFYLCASSGRGFGYTFGSGTRLTVV.